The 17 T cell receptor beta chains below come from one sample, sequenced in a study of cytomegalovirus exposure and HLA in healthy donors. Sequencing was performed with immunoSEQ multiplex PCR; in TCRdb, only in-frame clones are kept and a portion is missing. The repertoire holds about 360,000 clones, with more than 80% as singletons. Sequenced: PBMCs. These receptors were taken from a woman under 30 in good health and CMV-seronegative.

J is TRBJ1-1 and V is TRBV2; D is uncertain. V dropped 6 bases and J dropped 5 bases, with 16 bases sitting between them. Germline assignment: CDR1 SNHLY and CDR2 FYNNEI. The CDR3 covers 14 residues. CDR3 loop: CASSAGLGGTEAFF. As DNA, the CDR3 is TGTGCCAGCAGCGCCGGACTAGGAGGGACTGAAGCTTTCTTT.

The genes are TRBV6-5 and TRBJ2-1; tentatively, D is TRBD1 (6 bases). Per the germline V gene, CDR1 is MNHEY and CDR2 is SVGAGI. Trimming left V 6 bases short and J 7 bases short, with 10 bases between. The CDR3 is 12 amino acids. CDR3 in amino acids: CASRSGQNEQFF. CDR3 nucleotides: TGTGCCAGCAGGAGCGGACAGAATGAGCAGTTCTTC.

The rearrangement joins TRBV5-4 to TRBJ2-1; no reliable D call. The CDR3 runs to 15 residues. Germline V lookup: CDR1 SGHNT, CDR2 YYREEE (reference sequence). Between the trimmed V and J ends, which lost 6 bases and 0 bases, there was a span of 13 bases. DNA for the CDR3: TGTGCCAGCAACGCCCGAGACTCCTCCTACAATGAGCAGTTCTTC. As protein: CASNARDSSYNEQFF. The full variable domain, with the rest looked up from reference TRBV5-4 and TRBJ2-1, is ETGVTQSPTHLIKTRGQQVTLRCSSQSGHNTVSWYQQALGQGPQFIFQYYREEENGRGNFPPRFSGLQFPNYSSELNVNALELDDSALYLCASNARDSSYNEQFFGPGTRLTVL.

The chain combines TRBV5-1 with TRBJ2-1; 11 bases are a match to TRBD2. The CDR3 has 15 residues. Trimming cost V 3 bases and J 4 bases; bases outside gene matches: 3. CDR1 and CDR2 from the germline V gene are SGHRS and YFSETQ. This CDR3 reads CASSSTSGGYNEQFF. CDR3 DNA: TGCGCCAGCAGCTCTACTAGCGGGGGATACAATGAGCAGTTCTTC.

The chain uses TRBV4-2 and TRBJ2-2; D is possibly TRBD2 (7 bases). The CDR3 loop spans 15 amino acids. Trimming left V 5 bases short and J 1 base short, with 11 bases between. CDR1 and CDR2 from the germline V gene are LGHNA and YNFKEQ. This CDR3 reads CASSEGGLNTGELFF. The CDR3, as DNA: TGTGCCAGCAGCGAGGGGGGGTTGAACACCGGGGAGCTGTTTTTT.

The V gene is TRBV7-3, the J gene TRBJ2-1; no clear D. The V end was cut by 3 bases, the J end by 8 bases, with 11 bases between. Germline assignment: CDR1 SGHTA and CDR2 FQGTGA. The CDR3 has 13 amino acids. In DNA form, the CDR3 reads TGTGCCAGCAGCTTCTATGACAAGGATGAGCAGTTCTTC. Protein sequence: CASSFYDKDEQFF.

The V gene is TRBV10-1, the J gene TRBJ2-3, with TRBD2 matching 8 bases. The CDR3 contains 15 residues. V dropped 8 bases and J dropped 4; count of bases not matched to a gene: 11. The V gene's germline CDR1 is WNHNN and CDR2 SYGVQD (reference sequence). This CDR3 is CASADGRGMADTQYF. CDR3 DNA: TGCGCCAGCGCTGACGGGAGGGGAATGGCAGATACGCAGTATTTT.

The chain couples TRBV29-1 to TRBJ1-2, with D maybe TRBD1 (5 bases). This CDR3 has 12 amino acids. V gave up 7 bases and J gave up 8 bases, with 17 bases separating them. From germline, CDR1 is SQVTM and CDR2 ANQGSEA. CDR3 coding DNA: TGCAGCGACAACCCAGGGTCTCGGGGCTACACCTTC. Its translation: CSDNPGSRGYTF.

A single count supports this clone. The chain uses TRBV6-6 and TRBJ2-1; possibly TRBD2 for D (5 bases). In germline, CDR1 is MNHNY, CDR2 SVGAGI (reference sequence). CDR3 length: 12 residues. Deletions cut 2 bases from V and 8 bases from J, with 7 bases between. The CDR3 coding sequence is TGTGCCAGCAGTTACGAGGGTCATGAGCAGTTCTTC. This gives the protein CASSYEGHEQFF.

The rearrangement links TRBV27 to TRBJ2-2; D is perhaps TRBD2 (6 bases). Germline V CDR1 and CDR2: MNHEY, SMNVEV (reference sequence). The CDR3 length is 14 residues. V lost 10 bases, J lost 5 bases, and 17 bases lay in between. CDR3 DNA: TGTGCCATCGGGGGTAGGGGAGGAACCGGGGAGCTGTTTTTT. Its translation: CAIGGRGGTGELFF.

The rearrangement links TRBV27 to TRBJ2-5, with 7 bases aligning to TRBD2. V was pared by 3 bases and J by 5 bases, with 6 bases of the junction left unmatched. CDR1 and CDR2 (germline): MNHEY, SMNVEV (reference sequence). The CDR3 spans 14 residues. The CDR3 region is CASSLVLAAETQYF. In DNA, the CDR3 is TGTGCCAGCAGTTTGGTTCTAGCGGCGGAGACCCAGTACTTC.

CDR3 DNA sequence: TGTGCCAGCAGCTCCCTCGGACAGGGGGGATACAATGAGCAGTTCTTC. Translation: CASSSLGQGGYNEQFF. The chain has TRBV9 and TRBJ2-1; 10 bases fit TRBD1. CDR1 and CDR2 (germline): SGDLS, YYNGEE. Trimming removed 4 bases from V and 4 bases from J; junction bases left unmatched: 8. This CDR3 region has 16 residues.

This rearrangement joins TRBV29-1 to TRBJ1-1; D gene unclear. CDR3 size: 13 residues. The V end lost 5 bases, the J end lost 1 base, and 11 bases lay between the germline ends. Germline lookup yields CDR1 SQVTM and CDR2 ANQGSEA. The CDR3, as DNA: TGCAGCGTTTCCGAACAGCCGAACACTGAAGCTTTCTTT. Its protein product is CSVSEQPNTEAFF. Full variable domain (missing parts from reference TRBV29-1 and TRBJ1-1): SAVISQKPSRDICQRGTSLTIQCQVDSQVTMMFWYRQQPGQSLTLIATANQGSEATYESGFVIDKFPISRPNLTFSTLTVSNMSPEDSSIYLCSVSEQPNTEAFFGQGTRLTVV.

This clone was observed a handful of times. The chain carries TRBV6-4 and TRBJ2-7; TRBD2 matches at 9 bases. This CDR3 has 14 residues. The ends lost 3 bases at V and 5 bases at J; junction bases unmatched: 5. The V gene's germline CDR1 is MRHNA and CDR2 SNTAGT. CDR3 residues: CASSETSGSNEQYF. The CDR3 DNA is TGTGCCAGCAGTGAGACTAGCGGAAGTAACGAGCAGTACTTC.

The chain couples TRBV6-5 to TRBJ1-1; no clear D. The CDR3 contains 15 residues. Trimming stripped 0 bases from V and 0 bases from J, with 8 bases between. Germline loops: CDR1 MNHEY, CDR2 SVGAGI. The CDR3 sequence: CASSYSQAMNTEAFF. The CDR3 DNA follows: TGTGCCAGCAGTTACTCCCAGGCAATGAACACTGAAGCTTTCTTT.

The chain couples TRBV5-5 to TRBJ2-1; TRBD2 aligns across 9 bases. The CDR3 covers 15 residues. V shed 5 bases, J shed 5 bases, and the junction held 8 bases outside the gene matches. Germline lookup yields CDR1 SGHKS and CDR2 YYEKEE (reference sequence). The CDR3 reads CASSRLAETNNEQFF. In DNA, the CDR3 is TGTGCCAGCAGTAGACTAGCGGAGACCAACAATGAGCAGTTCTTC.

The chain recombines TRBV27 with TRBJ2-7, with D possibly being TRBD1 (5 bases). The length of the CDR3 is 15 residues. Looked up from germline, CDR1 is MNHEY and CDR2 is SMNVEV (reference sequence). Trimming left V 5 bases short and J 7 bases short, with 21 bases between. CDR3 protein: CASSPTWTLFAEQYF. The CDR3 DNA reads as TGTGCCAGCAGTCCGACGTGGACACTTTTTGCAGAGCAGTACTTC.